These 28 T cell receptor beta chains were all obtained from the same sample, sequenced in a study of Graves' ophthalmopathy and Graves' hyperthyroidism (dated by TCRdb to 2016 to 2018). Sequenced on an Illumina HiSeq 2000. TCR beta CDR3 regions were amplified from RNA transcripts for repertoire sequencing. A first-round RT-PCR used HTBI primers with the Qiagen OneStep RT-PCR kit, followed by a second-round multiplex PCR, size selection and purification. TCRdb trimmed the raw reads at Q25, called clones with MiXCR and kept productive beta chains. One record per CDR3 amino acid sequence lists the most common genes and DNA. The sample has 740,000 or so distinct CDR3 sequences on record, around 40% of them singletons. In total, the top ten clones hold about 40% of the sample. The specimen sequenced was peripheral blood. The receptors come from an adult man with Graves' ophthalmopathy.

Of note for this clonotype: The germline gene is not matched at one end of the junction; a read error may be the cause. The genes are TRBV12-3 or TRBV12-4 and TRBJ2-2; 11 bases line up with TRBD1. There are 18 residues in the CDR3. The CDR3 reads CASGRTGTGGSGTGELLF. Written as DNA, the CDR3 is TGTGCTAGTGGACGCACCGGGACAGGGGGTTCGGGCACCGGGGAGCTGCTTTTT.

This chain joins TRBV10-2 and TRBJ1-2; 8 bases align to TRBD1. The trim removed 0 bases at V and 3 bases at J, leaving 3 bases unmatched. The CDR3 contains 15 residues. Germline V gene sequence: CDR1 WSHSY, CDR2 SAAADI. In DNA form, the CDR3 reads TGCGCCAGCAGTGAGTCGACAGGGGCAGACTATGGCTACACCTTC. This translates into CASSESTGADYGYTF.

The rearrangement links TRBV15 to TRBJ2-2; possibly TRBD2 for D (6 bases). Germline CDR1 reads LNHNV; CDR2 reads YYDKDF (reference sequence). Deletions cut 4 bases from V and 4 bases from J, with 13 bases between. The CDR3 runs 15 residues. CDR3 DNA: TGTGCCACCAGCAAGGGAGGTTGGGGCACCGGGGAGCTGTTTTTT. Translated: CATSKGGWGTGELFF.

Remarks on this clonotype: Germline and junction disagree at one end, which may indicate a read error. CDR3 sequence: CATSKGTVMSTEALF. In nucleotides, the CDR3 is TGTGCCACCAGCAAAGGGACAGTCATGAGCACTGAAGCTCTCTTT. The rearrangement joins TRBV15 to TRBJ1-1; 7 bases match TRBD1. CDR3 size: 15 residues. Germline V gene lookup returns CDR1 LNHNV and CDR2 YYDKDF (reference sequence).

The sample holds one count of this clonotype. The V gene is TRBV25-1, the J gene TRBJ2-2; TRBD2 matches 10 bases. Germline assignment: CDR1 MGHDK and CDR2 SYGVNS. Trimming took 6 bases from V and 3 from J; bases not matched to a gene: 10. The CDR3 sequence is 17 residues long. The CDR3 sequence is CASSLGGLAGDTGELFF. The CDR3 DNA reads TGTGCCAGCAGCTTAGGTGGTCTAGCGGGAGACACCGGGGAGCTGTTTTTT.

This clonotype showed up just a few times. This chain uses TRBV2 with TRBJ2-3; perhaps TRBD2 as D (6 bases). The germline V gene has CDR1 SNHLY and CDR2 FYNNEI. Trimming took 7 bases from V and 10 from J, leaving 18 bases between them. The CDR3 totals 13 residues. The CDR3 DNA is TGTGCCAGCACAGGTTCGACTAGTGCTCCGCAGTATTTT. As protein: CASTGSTSAPQYF.

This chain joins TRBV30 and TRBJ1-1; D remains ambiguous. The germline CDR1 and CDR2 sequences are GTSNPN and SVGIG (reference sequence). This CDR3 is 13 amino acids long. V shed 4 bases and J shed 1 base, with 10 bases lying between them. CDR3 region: CAWIGQTNTEAFF. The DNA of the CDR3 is TGTGCCTGGATCGGGCAGACGAACACTGAAGCTTTCTTT.

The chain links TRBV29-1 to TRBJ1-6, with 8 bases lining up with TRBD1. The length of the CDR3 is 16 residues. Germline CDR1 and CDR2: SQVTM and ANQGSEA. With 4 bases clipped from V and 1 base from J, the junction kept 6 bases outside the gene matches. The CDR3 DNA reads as TGCAGCGTTGGGACAGGGTACGTTTCCTATAATTCACCCCTCCACTTT. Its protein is CSVGTGYVSYNSPLHF.

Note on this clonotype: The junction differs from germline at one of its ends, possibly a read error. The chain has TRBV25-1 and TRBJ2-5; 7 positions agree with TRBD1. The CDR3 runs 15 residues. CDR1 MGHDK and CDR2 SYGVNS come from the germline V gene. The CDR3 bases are TGCGCCAGCAGCCAACAACAGGGGTACCAAGAGACCCAGTACTTC. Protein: CASSQQQGYQETQYF.

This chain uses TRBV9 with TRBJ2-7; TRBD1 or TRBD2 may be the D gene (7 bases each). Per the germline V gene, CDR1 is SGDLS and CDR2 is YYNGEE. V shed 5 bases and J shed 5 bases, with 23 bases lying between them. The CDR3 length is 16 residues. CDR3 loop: CASSYSGRGRVDEQYF. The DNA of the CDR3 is TGTGCCAGCAGTTACTCGGGGAGGGGGCGCGTGGACGAGCAGTACTTC.

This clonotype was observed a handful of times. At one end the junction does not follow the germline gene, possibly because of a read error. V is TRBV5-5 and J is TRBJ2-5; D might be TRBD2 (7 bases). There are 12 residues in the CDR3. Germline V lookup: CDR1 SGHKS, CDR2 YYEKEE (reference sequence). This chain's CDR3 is CAGRGGEETQYF. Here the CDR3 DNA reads TGTGCCGGCAGGGGAGGGGAGGAGACCCAGTACTTC.

The chain's CDR3 is CASSPRFPGLAGEETQYF. The CDR3 coding sequence is TGTGCCAGCTCACCACGATTCCCGGGACTAGCGGGAGAAGAGACCCAGTACTTC. The rearrangement links TRBV7-3 to TRBJ2-5; 14 bases are shared with TRBD2. Germline lookup yields CDR1 SGHTA and CDR2 FQGTGA. CDR3 size: 18 residues. V lost 8 bases, J lost 3 bases, and 14 bases stayed unmatched.

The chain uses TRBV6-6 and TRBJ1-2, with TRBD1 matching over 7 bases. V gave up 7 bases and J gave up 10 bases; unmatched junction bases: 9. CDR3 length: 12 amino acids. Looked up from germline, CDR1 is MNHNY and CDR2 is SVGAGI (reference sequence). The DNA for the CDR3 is TGTGCCAGCAATATGAGGACAGGCGCCTACACCTTC. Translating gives CASNMRTGAYTF.

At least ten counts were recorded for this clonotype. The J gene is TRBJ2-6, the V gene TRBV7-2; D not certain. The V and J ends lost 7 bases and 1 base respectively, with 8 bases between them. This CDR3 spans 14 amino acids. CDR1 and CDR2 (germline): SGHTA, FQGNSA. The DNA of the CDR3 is TGTGCCAGCACAGCCCTGTCTGGGGCCAACGTCCTGACTTTC. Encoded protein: CASTALSGANVLTF.

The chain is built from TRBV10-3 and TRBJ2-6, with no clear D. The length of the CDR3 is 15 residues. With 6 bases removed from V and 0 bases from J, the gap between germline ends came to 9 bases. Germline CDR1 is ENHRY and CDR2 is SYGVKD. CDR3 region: CAISPAGSGANVLTF. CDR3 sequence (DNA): TGTGCCATCAGCCCCGCAGGCTCTGGGGCCAACGTCCTGACTTTC.

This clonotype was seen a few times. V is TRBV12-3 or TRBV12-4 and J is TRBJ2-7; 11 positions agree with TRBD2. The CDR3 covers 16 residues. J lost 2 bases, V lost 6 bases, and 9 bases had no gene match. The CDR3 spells CASSAVTSGTAYEQYF. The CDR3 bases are TGTGCCAGCAGCGCGGTGACTAGCGGGACCGCCTACGAGCAGTACTTC.

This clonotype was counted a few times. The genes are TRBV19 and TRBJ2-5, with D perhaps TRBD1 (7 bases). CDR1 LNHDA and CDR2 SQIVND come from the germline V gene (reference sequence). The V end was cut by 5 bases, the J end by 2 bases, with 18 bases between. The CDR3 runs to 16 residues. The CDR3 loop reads CASSRGRRTGQETQYF. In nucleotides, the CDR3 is TGTGCCAGTAGTCGTGGGAGGCGGACAGGTCAAGAGACCCAGTACTTC.

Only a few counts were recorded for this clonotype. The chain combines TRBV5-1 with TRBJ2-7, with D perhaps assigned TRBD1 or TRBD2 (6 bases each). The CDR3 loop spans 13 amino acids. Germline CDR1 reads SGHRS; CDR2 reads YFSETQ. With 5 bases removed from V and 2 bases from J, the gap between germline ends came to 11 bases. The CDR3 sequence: CASSGGPAYEQYF. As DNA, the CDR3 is TGCGCCAGCAGTGGGGGGCCTGCCTACGAGCAGTACTTC.

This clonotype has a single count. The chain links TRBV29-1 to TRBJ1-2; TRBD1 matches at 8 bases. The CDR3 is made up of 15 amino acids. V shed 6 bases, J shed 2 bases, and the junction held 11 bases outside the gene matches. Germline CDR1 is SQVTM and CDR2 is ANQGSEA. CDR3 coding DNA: TGCAGCGTCGCCTCCCCGGGACAGGCAAACTATGGCTACACCTTC. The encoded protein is CSVASPGQANYGYTF.

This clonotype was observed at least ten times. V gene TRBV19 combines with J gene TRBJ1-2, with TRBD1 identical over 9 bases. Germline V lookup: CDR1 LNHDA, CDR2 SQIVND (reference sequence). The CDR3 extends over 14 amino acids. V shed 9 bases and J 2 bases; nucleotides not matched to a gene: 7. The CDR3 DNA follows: TGTGCCAGCAGGACAGGACAGGGGAACTATGGCTACACCTTC. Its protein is CASRTGQGNYGYTF.

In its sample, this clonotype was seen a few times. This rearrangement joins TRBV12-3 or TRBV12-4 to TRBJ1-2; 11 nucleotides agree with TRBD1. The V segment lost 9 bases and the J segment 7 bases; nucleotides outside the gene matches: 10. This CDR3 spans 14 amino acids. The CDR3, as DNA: TGTGCCAGTCACAGCAGGGACAGGGGGTTTGGCTACACCTTC. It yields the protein CASHSRDRGFGYTF.

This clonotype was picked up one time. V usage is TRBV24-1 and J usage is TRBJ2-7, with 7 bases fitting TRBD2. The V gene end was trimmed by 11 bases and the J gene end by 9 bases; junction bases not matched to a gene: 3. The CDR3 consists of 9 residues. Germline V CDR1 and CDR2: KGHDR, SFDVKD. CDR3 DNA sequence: TGTGCCAGCCCGGGGGGGCAGTACTTC. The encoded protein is CASPGGQYF.

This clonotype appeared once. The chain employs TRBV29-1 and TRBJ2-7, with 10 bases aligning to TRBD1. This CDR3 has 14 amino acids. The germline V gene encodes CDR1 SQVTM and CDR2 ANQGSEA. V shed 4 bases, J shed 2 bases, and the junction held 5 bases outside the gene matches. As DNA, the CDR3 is TGCAGCGTTGGCGGACAGGGGGTTACCTACGAGCAGTACTTC. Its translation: CSVGGQGVTYEQYF.

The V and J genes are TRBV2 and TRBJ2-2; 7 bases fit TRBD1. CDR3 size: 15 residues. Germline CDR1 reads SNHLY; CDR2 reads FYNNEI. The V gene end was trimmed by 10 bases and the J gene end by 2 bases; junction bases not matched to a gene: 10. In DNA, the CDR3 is TGTGCCATCAACAGGGACAGCATAAACACCGGGGAGCTGTTTTTT. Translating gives CAINRDSINTGELFF. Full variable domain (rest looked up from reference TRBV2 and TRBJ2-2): EPEVTQTPSHQVTQMGQEVILRCVPISNHLYFYWYRQILGQKVEFLVSFYNNEISEKSEIFDDQFSVERPDGSNFTLKIRSTKLEDSAMYFCAINRDSINTGELFFGEGSRLTVL.

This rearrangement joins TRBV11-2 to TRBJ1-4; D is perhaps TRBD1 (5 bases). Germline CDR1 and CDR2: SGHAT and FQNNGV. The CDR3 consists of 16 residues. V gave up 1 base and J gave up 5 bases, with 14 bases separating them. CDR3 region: CASSLAPGVRNEKLFF. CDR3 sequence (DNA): TGTGCCAGCAGCTTAGCGCCGGGGGTCCGGAATGAAAAACTGTTTTTT.

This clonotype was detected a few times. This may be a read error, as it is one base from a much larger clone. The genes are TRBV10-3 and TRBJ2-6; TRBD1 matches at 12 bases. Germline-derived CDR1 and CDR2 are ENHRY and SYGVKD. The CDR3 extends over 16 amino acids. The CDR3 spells CAISGDRGPGANALTF. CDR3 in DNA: TGTGCCATCAGTGGGGACAGGGGGCCTGGGGCCAACGCCCTGACTTTC.

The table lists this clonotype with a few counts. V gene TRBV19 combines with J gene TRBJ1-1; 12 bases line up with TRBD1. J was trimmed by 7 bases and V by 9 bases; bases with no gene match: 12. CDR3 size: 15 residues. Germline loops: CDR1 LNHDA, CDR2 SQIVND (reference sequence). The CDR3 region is CASSYAGQGAGEAFF. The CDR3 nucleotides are TGTGCCAGCAGTTACGCGGGACAGGGGGCAGGTGAAGCTTTCTTT.

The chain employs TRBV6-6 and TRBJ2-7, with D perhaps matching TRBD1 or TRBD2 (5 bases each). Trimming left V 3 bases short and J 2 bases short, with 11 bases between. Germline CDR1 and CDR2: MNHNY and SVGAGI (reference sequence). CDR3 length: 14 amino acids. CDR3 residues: CASSYLGTTYEQYF. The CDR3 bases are TGTGCCAGCAGTTATTTGGGGACCACCTACGAGCAGTACTTC.